Listed here are 21 T cell receptor beta chains from one sample, sequenced in a study of OX40 agonist ivuxolimab in advanced cancers. Clones were sequenced by immunoSEQ multiplex PCR, and TCRdb holds only the in-frame ones, with some missing. Here the sample spans approximately 68,000 clones, approximately 92% being singletons. The specimen comprised CD4+ or CD8+ T cells sorted from blood, sampled in a trial of the OX40 agonist ivuxolimab. These receptors all stem from an adult with an advanced solid tumor such as melanoma, head and neck, liver or kidney cancer.

This sequence joins TRBV30 and TRBJ1-1; D is ambiguous. Germline V lookup: CDR1 GTSNPN, CDR2 SVGIG (reference sequence). This CDR3 is built from 13 residues. Deletions cut 2 bases from V and 4 bases from J, with 11 bases between. Here the CDR3 DNA reads TGTGCCTGGAGTCCTGGACTTTTCACTGAAGCTTTCTTT. Its protein is CAWSPGLFTEAFF. The full variable domain, in which reference TRBV30 and TRBJ1-1 provide the parts outside the CDR3, is SQTIHQWPATLVQPVGSPLSLECTVEGTSNPNLYWYRQAAGRGLQLLFYSVGIGQISSEVPQNLSASRPQDRQFILSSKKLLLSDSGFYLCAWSPGLFTEAFFGQGTRLTVV.

This clone has a single count. The chain links TRBV19 to TRBJ2-7; D ambiguous. V lost 3 bases to trimming and J lost 4 bases, with 10 bases between them. Germline V gives CDR1 LNHDA, CDR2 SQIVND (reference sequence). This CDR3 contains 13 residues. The chain's CDR3 is CASSMGEAYEQYF. The CDR3 bases are TGTGCCAGTAGTATGGGCGAAGCTTACGAGCAGTACTTC. Full variable domain (missing parts from reference TRBV19 and TRBJ2-7): DGGITQSPKYLFRKEGQNVTLSCEQNLNHDAMYWYRQDPGQGLRLIYYSQIVNDFQKGDIAEGYSVSREKKESFPLTVTSAQKNPTAFYLCASSMGEAYEQYFGPGTRLTVT.

The chain carries TRBV9 and TRBJ2-7; 7 bases map to TRBD1. The ends lost 0 bases at V and 4 bases at J; junction bases unmatched: 7. The CDR3 loop spans 15 amino acids. The germline gives CDR1 SGDLS, CDR2 YYNGEE. DNA of the CDR3: TGTGCCAGCAGCGTAGGTGGGACAGCACAATACGAGCAGTACTTC. Its protein product is CASSVGGTAQYEQYF.

This clone was recorded a few times. CDR3 sequence (DNA): TGTGCCAGCAGCGGCGGGATCGGATCCTACGAGCAGTACTTC. Amino acid sequence: CASSGGIGSYEQYF. This sequence joins TRBV9 and TRBJ2-7, with a tentative D call TRBD2 (6 bases). From germline, CDR1 is SGDLS and CDR2 YYNGEE. The CDR3 length is 14 residues. Trimming removed 3 bases at V and 1 base at J, with 11 bases between.

The chain is built from TRBV30 and TRBJ1-1; 9 bases are a match to TRBD1. The CDR3 spans 15 residues. V lost 2 bases and J lost 4; bases outside the gene matches: 8. Germline CDR1 is GTSNPN and CDR2 is SVGIG (reference sequence). The CDR3 protein is CAWSTNRGRVTEAFF. CDR3 nucleotides: TGTGCCTGGAGTACCAACAGGGGGCGGGTCACTGAAGCTTTCTTT.

V gene TRBV27 combines with J gene TRBJ2-5; 8 bases agree with TRBD1. The DNA end favors TRBJ2-7, so the J call may be wrong. The germline V gene has CDR1 MNHEY and CDR2 SMNVEV (reference sequence). This CDR3 is built from 13 residues. Here the CDR3 reads CASSPDRGNEQYF. CDR3 DNA: TGTGCCAGCTCCCCCGACAGGGGAAACGAGCAGTACTTC.

The rearrangement links TRBV4-1 to TRBJ2-3; 9 positions match TRBD2. V was clipped by 1 base and J by 5 bases; unmatched bases: 1. CDR1 is MGHRA and CDR2 is YSYEKL in the germline V gene. The CDR3 extends over 14 amino acids. The CDR3 bases are TGCGCCAGCAGCCAAGGACTAGCGGAAGATACGCAGTATTTT. It yields the protein CASSQGLAEDTQYF.

The chain is built from TRBV7-2 and TRBJ2-7, with D perhaps matching TRBD2 (7 bases). The CDR3 is 15 residues long. CDR1 is SGHTA and CDR2 is FQGNSA in the germline V gene. V was shortened by 0 bases and J by 5 bases, with 14 bases between the two germline ends. The CDR3 sequence is CASSLAGGGVNEQYF. The CDR3, as DNA: TGTGCCAGCAGCTTAGCAGGGGGGGGAGTCAACGAGCAGTACTTC.

This chain uses TRBV10-3 with TRBJ2-3; TRBD2 matches at 15 bases. The germline gives CDR1 ENHRY, CDR2 SYGVKD. The length of the CDR3 is 17 residues. With V trimmed by 6 bases and J by 0 bases, 4 bases remained unmatched. CDR3 coding DNA: TGTGCCATCAGCGGGACTAGCGGGGGGTTTAGCACAGATACGCAGTATTTT. Residues: CAISGTSGGFSTDTQYF.

The chain links TRBV5-4 to TRBJ2-3; the match to TRBD2 covers 7 bases. Unmatched junction bases numbered 5, after V lost 5 bases and J lost 2 bases. This CDR3 is 14 amino acids long. Germline V lookup: CDR1 SGHNT, CDR2 YYREEE (reference sequence). CDR3 residues: CASRGGSPTDTQYF. For the CDR3, the DNA is TGTGCCAGCAGGGGCGGGAGCCCCACAGATACGCAGTATTTT.

The chain recombines TRBV14 with TRBJ2-1; no clear D gene. This CDR3 contains 12 residues. Germline V CDR1 and CDR2: SGHDN, FVKESK. V was cut by 4 bases and J by 9 bases, with 10 bases left in between. The CDR3 region is CASSRDFLEQFF. CDR3 nucleotide sequence: TGTGCCAGCAGCCGCGATTTCCTTGAGCAGTTCTTC. Complete variable domain (other parts from reference TRBV14 and TRBJ2-1): EAGVTQFPSHSVIEKGQTVTLRCDPISGHDNLYWYRRVMGKEIKFLLHFVKESKQDESGMPNNRFLAERTGGTYSTLKVQPAELEDSGVYFCASSRDFLEQFFGPGTRLTVL.

In its sample, this clone was seen once. This chain uses TRBV29-1 with TRBJ2-7; D might be TRBD1 (5 bases). CDR3 length: 12 residues. The germline V gene has CDR1 SQVTM and CDR2 ANQGSEA. The V gene lost 6 bases and the J gene lost 7 bases, with 16 bases spanning the gap. As DNA, the CDR3 is TGCAGCGTGAGGCAGGGTATGGGGGAGCAGTACTTC. It is translated as CSVRQGMGEQYF.

V and J are TRBV18 and TRBJ2-5, with no clear D. The V and J ends lost 10 bases and 4 bases respectively, with 16 bases between them. The V gene's germline CDR1 is KGHSH and CDR2 LQKENI. This CDR3 has 13 residues. For the CDR3, the DNA is TGTGCCACCGACCGGGTCGCCCGAGAGACCCAGTACTTC. Residues: CATDRVARETQYF.

The chain recombines TRBV4-1 with TRBJ2-2; no firm D call. The CDR3 spans 16 residues. Germline loops: CDR1 MGHRA, CDR2 YSYEKL. Between the trimmed V and J ends, which lost 0 bases and 4 bases, there was a span of 12 bases. In DNA, the CDR3 is TGCGCCAGCAGCCAAGATCCCCCCCGACCCACCGGGGAGCTGTTTTTT. It codes for CASSQDPPRPTGELFF.

V gene TRBV4-2 combines with J gene TRBJ2-1, with 10 bases that match TRBD2. The germline V gene has CDR1 LGHNA and CDR2 YNFKEQ. After removal of 4 bases from V and 2 bases from J, the junction contained 14 bases not matched to a gene. The CDR3 contains 19 residues. CDR3 bases: TGTGCCAGCAGCCGCCAAAGTAGCGGGGGGTATTCCCCCTACAATGAGCAGTTCTTC. Encoded protein: CASSRQSSGGYSPYNEQFF.

This chain links TRBV9 with TRBJ1-2, with 9 nucleotides matching TRBD1. The CDR3 totals 14 residues. The germline V gene has CDR1 SGDLS and CDR2 YYNGEE. After removal of 0 bases from V and 5 bases from J, the junction contained 2 bases not matched to a gene. The CDR3 nucleotides read TGTGCCAGCAGCGTAGATGGGACAGGGTATGGCTACACCTTC. This encodes CASSVDGTGYGYTF. The full variable domain, completed using reference TRBV9 and TRBJ1-2, is DSGVTQTPKHLITATGQRVTLRCSPRSGDLSVYWYQQSLDQGLQFLIQYYNGEERAKGNILERFSAQQFPDLHSELNLSSLELGDSALYFCASSVDGTGYGYTFGSGTRLTVV.

The rearrangement joins TRBV6-1 to TRBJ2-7, with 7 bases matching TRBD1. Losses at the gene ends were 4 bases for V and 2 bases for J; bases not matched to a gene: 5. Germline CDR1 MNHNS, CDR2 SASEGT. The CDR3 has 14 residues. CDR3 region: CASSGTGQTYEQYF. The CDR3 DNA sequence: TGTGCCAGCAGTGGCACGGGACAGACCTACGAGCAGTACTTC.

J is TRBJ2-3 and V is TRBV13; 7 nucleotides agree with TRBD2. Losses at the gene ends were 5 bases for V and 1 base for J; bases not matched to a gene: 3. The CDR3 totals 14 residues. Germline V gene data show CDR1 as PRHDT and CDR2 as FYEKMQ (reference sequence). CDR3 in DNA: TGTGCCAGCAGCACCCGGGGGGGCACAGATACGCAGTATTTT. This codes for CASSTRGGTDTQYF.

This chain links TRBV9 with TRBJ2-1; no clear D. Trimming shortened V by 4 bases and J by 0 bases, and 11 bases separated the two germline ends. The CDR3 runs to 15 residues. Germline V lookup: CDR1 SGDLS, CDR2 YYNGEE. This CDR3 is CASSFGFSSYNEQFF. The CDR3 bases are TGTGCCAGCAGCTTTGGATTTTCCTCCTACAATGAGCAGTTCTTC.

The rearrangement uses TRBV11-3 and TRBJ2-3; unclear D gene. The germline gives CDR1 SGHNT, CDR2 YENEEA. This CDR3 is built from 14 residues. The V and J ends lost 5 bases and 2 bases respectively, with 11 bases between them. The CDR3: CASSGRNHTDTQYF. The CDR3 DNA reads TGTGCCAGCAGCGGACGGAACCACACAGATACGCAGTATTTT.

The count of this clone is one. The rearrangement links TRBV5-6 to TRBJ1-5; D is possibly TRBD1 (5 bases). Germline-derived CDR1 and CDR2 are SGHDT and YYEEEE. The CDR3 consists of 14 residues. The V end lost 4 bases, the J end lost 7 bases, and 15 bases lay between the germline ends. The CDR3 is CASSHRPTGQPQHF. The CDR3 region has the DNA TGTGCCAGCAGCCACAGGCCTACCGGGCAGCCCCAGCATTTT.